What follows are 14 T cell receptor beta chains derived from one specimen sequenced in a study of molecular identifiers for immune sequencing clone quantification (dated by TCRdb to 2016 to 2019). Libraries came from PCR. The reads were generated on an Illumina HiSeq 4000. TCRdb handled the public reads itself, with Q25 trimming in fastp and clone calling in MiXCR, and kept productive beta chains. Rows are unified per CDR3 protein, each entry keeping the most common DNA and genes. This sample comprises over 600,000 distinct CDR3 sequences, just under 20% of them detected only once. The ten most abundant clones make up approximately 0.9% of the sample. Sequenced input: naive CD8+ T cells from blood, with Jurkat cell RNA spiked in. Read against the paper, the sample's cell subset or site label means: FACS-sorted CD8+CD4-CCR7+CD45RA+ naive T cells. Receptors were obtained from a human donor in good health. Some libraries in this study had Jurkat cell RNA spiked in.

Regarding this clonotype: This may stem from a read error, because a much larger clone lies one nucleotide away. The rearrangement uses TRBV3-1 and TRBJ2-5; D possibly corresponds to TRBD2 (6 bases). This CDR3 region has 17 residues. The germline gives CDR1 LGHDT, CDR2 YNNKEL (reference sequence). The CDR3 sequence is CASSQVAGMGGQEAQYF. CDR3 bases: TGTGCCAGCAGCCAAGTTGCGGGGATGGGAGGTCAAGAGGCCCAGTACTTC.

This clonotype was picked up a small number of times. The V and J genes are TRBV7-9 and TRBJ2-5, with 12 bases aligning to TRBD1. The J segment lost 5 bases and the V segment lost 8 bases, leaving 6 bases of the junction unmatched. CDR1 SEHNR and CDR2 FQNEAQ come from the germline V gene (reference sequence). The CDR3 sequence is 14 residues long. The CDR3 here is CASAGTGGQETQYF. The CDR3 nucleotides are TGTGCCAGCGCCGGGACAGGGGGCCAGGAGACCCAGTACTTC.

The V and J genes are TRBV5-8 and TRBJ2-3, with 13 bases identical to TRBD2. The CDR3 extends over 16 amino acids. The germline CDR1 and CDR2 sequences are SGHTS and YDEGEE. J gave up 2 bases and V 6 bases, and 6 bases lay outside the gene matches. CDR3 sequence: CASNLLAGGLTDTQYF. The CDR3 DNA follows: TGTGCCAGCAACCTACTAGCGGGGGGGCTCACAGATACGCAGTATTTT.

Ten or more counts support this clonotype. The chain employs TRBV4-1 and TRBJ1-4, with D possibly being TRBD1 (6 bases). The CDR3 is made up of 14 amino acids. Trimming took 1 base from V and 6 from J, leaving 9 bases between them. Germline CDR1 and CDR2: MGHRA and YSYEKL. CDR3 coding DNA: TGCGCCAGCAGCCAAGGGACAGTGGATGAAAAACTGTTTTTT. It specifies CASSQGTVDEKLFF.

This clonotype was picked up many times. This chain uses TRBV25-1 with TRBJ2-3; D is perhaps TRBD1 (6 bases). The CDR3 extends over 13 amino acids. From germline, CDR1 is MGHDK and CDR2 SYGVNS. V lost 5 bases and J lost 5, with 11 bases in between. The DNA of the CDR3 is TGTGCCAGCAGTATCGGGGACATAGATACGCAGTATTTT. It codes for CASSIGDIDTQYF.

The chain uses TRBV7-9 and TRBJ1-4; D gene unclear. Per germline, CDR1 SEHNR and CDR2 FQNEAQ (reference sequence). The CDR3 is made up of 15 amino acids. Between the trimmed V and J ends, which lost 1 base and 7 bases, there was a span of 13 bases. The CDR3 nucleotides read TGTGCCAGCAGCTTAGGGGAAGGGAATAGTGAAAAACTGTTTTTT. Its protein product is CASSLGEGNSEKLFF.

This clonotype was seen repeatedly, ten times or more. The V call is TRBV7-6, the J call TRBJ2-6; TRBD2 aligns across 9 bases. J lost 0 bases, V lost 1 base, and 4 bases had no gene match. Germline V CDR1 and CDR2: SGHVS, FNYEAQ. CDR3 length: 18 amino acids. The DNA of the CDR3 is TGTGCCAGCAGCTTAGTACTAGCGGGTTACTCTGGGGCCAACGTCCTGACTTTC. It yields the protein CASSLVLAGYSGANVLTF.

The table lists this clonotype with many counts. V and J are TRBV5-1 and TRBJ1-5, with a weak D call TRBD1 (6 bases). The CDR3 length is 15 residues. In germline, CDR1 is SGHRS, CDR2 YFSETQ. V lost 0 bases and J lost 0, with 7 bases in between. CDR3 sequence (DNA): TGCGCCAGCAGCTTGGGACAGGTTAGCAATCAGCCCCAGCATTTT. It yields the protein CASSLGQVSNQPQHF.

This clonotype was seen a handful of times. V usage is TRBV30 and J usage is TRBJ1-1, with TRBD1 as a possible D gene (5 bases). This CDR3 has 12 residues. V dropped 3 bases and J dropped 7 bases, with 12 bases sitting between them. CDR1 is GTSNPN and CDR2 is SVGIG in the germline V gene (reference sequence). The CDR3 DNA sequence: TGTGCCTGGAGGGACCTCGGGGGTGAAGCTTTCTTT. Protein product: CAWRDLGGEAFF.

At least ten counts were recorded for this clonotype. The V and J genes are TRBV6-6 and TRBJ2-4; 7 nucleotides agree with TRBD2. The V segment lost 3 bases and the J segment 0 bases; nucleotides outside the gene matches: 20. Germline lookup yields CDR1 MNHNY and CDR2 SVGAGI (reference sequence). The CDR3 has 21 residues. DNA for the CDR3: TGTGCCAGCAGTTATACCCTCCCGACTAGCAAGAACCCTGTAGCCAAAAACATTCAGTACTTC. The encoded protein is CASSYTLPTSKNPVAKNIQYF.

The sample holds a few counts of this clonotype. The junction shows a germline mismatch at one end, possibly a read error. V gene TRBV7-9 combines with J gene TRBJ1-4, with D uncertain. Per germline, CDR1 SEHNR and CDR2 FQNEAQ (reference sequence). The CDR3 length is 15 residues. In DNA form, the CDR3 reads TGTGCCAACAGCTCTCCCCGGCGGACTAATGAAAAACTGTTTTTT. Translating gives CANSSPRRTNEKLFF.

CDR3 nucleotides: TGTGCCAGTAGTATTAGCGGAGGGATCAATCAGCCCCAGCATTTT. Amino acid sequence: CASSISGGINQPQHF. This chain joins TRBV19 and TRBJ1-5; no clear D gene. Germline CDR1 reads LNHDA; CDR2 reads SQIVND (reference sequence). There are 15 residues in the CDR3. V gave up 3 bases and J gave up 3 bases, with 12 bases separating them.

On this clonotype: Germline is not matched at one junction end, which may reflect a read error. In nucleotides, the CDR3 is TGTGCCAGCAGTTTAGTAACTAGCGGGAGCTACAAGCAGTACTTC. As protein: CASSLVTSGSYKQYF. The chain joins TRBV28 to TRBJ2-7; 11 bases agree with TRBD2. The germline gives CDR1 MDHEN, CDR2 SYDVKM. The CDR3 is 15 residues long. Supplemented by reference TRBV28 and TRBJ2-7, the full variable domain reads DVKVTQSSRYLVKRTGEKVFLECVQDMDHENMFWYRQDPGLGLRLIYFSYDVKMKEKGDIPEGYSVSREKKERFSLILESASTNQTSMYLCASSLVTSGSYKQYFGPGTRLTVT.

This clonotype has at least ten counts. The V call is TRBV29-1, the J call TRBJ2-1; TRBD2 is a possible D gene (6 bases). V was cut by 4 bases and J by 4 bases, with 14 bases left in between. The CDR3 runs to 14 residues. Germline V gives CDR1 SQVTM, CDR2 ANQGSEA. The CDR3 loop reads CSVVETRVYNEQFF. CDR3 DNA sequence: TGCAGCGTTGTGGAGACTAGAGTTTACAATGAGCAGTTCTTC.